Each of the 18 T cell receptor beta chains below was sequenced from the same sample in a study of early T cells in non-severe SARS-CoV-2 infection. In TCRdb, the 5' RACE reads were re-called with MiXCR into one record per CDR3 protein. The sample lists about 80,000 distinct CDR3 sequences, approximately 12% seen once, with around a sixth in the top ten. Source: whole blood, taken at baseline. The receptors derive from an adult who was a healthcare worker with PCR-confirmed SARS-CoV-2 infection or an uninfected control (not recorded which). The donor label of this sample is uncertain.

This clonotype has ten or more counts. The J gene is TRBJ2-1, the V gene TRBV11-3, with D unclear. The CDR3 is made up of 15 amino acids. Germline V gene lookup returns CDR1 SGHNT and CDR2 YENEEA. The V end lost 5 bases, the J end lost 11 bases, and 22 bases lay between the germline ends. As DNA, the CDR3 is TGTGCCAGCAGCAGTGTTTCGGGCCCCACGAAACAGCAGTTCTTC. Translated: CASSSVSGPTKQQFF.

The CDR3 loop is CASSPPGGGYTF. The DNA of the CDR3 is TGTGCCAGCAGTCCCCCGGGAGGGGGCTACACCTTC. The gene calls are TRBV12-3 or TRBV12-4 and TRBJ1-2, with D uncertain. CDR3 size: 12 residues. The V end lost 5 bases, the J end lost 8 bases, and 12 bases lay between the germline ends.

This sequence joins TRBV5-1 and TRBJ2-3, with D hard to call. The germline V gene has CDR1 SGHRS and CDR2 YFSETQ. V was pared by 0 bases and J by 0 bases, with 5 bases between. The CDR3 spans 14 residues. DNA for the CDR3: TGCGCCAGCAGCTTGGAAGGGAGCACAGATACGCAGTATTTT. It codes for CASSLEGSTDTQYF.

This clonotype occurred a few times. V is TRBV18 and J is TRBJ1-4; 8 bases match TRBD1. The junction had 8 bases not matched to a gene; V was cut back by 4 bases and J by 7 bases. The CDR3 is 15 amino acids. CDR1 is KGHSH, CDR2 LQKENI, per germline. The CDR3: CASSQLPQGAEKLFF. Here the CDR3 DNA reads TGTGCCAGCTCACAGCTTCCCCAGGGGGCTGAAAAACTGTTTTTT.

The sample holds many counts of this clonotype. The chain uses TRBV3-1 and TRBJ1-1; D unresolved. The V and J ends lost 4 bases and 10 bases respectively, with 16 bases between them. Germline loops: CDR1 LGHDT, CDR2 YNNKEL (reference sequence). This CDR3 is 13 amino acids long. The CDR3, as DNA: TGTGCCAGCAGCCCGAGGGTAGGGCTGGGAGCTTTCTTT. Encoded protein: CASSPRVGLGAFF.

The chain recombines TRBV19 with TRBJ1-4; D ambiguous. Per the germline V gene, CDR1 is LNHDA and CDR2 is SQIVND (reference sequence). This CDR3 contains 15 residues. Trimming cost V 0 bases and J 5 bases, with 10 bases left between them. DNA for the CDR3: TGTGCCAGTAGTATAGAAGGAAGCATGAATGAAAAACTGTTTTTT. Translation: CASSIEGSMNEKLFF.

This clonotype was recorded at least ten times. The chain has TRBV7-3 and TRBJ1-1; D unclear. This CDR3 has 13 amino acids. Trimming removed 5 bases at V and 4 bases at J, with 11 bases between. Germline CDR1 and CDR2: SGHTA and FQGTGA. CDR3 DNA sequence: TGTGCCAGCAGCAAGAATGTCGGCACTGAAGCTTTCTTT. Its translation is CASSKNVGTEAFF. Full variable domain (missing parts from reference TRBV7-3 and TRBJ1-1): GAGVSQTPSNKVTEKGKYVELRCDPISGHTALYWYRQSLGQGPEFLIYFQGTGAADDSGLPNDRFFAVRPEGSVSTLKIQRTERGDSAVYLCASSKNVGTEAFFGQGTRLTVV.

This clonotype was recorded a few times. The V call is TRBV2, the J call TRBJ2-1, with TRBD2 matching 8 bases. With V trimmed by 7 bases and J by 0 bases, 8 bases remained unmatched. Germline values: CDR1 SNHLY, CDR2 FYNNEI. This CDR3 contains 16 residues. The CDR3 bases are TGTGCCAGCATTACGGGACTAGTGAGCTCCTACAATGAGCAGTTCTTC. Amino acids: CASITGLVSSYNEQFF. Drawing the rest from reference TRBV2 and TRBJ2-1, the complete variable domain is EPEVTQTPSHQVTQMGQEVILRCVPISNHLYFYWYRQILGQKVEFLVSFYNNEISEKSEIFDDQFSVERPDGSNFTLKIRSTKLEDSAMYFCASITGLVSSYNEQFFGPGTRLTVL.

The chain has TRBV4-3 and TRBJ2-3; 7 bases map to TRBD2. This CDR3 region has 15 residues. Unmatched junction bases numbered 3, after V lost 0 bases and J lost 3 bases. From germline, CDR1 is LGHNA and CDR2 YSLEER. The CDR3 bases are TGCGCCAGCAGCCAAGAGTTCGGGGGGACAGATACGCAGTATTTT. It yields the protein CASSQEFGGTDTQYF.

This clonotype was seen a few times. The chain has TRBV10-3 and TRBJ2-1, with 10 bases that match TRBD2. The CDR3 sequence is 15 residues long. With V trimmed by 7 bases and J by 4 bases, 7 bases remained unmatched. Looked up from germline, CDR1 is ENHRY and CDR2 is SYGVKD. As DNA, the CDR3 is TGTGCCATCAAAATAGCGGGAGGCCAATACAATGAGCAGTTCTTC. Protein sequence: CAIKIAGGQYNEQFF.

The chain carries TRBV29-1 and TRBJ2-2, with TRBD2 matching over 11 bases. V lost 6 bases and J lost 7; bases outside the gene matches: 13. Germline V gene data show CDR1 as SQVTM and CDR2 as ANQGSEA. This CDR3 has 16 amino acids. Written as DNA, the CDR3 is TGCAGCGTCCGCGGCAAACTAGCGGGAGTACACGGGGAGCTGTTTTTT. It codes for CSVRGKLAGVHGELFF.

This clonotype was counted at least ten times. The CDR3 sequence: CASSSGRNLYEQYF. The CDR3 region has the DNA TGTGCCAGCAGTTCCGGACGGAACCTTTACGAGCAGTACTTC. This rearrangement joins TRBV6-5 to TRBJ2-7; D unresolved. The V gene lost 4 bases and the J gene lost 4 bases, with 14 bases spanning the gap. The CDR3 extends over 14 amino acids. Per germline, CDR1 MNHEY and CDR2 SVGAGI.

This clonotype came up many times. The gene calls are TRBV20-1 and TRBJ2-5; D may be TRBD2 (6 bases). The CDR3 contains 14 residues. Trimming pared 2 bases from V and 4 bases from J, leaving 14 bases between. Germline assignment: CDR1 DFQATT and CDR2 SNEGSKA (reference sequence). CDR3 loop: CSARIGGRGETQYF. The DNA of the CDR3 is TGCAGTGCTAGAATCGGGGGTAGAGGAGAGACCCAGTACTTC.

This clonotype was detected ten times or more. This chain links TRBV20-1 with TRBJ2-7; TRBD2 agrees at 12 bases. The CDR3 extends over 13 amino acids. With V trimmed by 3 bases and J by 4 bases, 1 base remained unmatched. The germline V gene encodes CDR1 DFQATT and CDR2 SNEGSKA (reference sequence). Here the CDR3 reads CSASTSGRYEQYF. CDR3 bases: TGCAGTGCTAGCACTAGCGGGAGGTACGAGCAGTACTTC.

This clonotype was detected a few times. J is TRBJ2-1 and V is TRBV3-1; tentative D call: TRBD2 (5 bases). In germline, CDR1 is LGHDT, CDR2 YNNKEL (reference sequence). V lost 1 base to trimming and J lost 14 bases, with 9 bases between them. The CDR3 runs to 11 residues. DNA of the CDR3: TGTGCCAGCAGCCAAGGCGGTAGCGAGTTCTTC. Protein sequence: CASSQGGSEFF.

The V and J genes are TRBV6-2 or TRBV6-3 and TRBJ2-1, with D maybe TRBD2 (5 bases). Trimming left V 0 bases short and J 13 bases short, with 10 bases between. CDR3 size: 12 residues. CDR1 and CDR2 (germline): MNHEY, SVGEGT. The CDR3 sequence is CASSYSFGGQFF. CDR3 DNA sequence: TGTGCCAGCAGTTACTCGTTCGGAGGTCAGTTCTTC.

V and J are TRBV6-5 and TRBJ2-2; D possibly matches TRBD1 or TRBD2 (5 bases each). The CDR3 is 15 amino acids. Trimming stripped 6 bases from V and 6 bases from J, with 17 bases between. CDR1 MNHEY and CDR2 SVGAGI come from the germline V gene. The CDR3 protein is CASSAMGPAPGELFF. The CDR3 nucleotides read TGTGCCAGCAGCGCCATGGGACCAGCCCCCGGGGAGCTGTTTTTT.

Only a few counts were recorded for this clonotype. The CDR3 loop is CSVDQTSGGRDTQYF. In nucleotides, the CDR3 is TGCAGCGTTGATCAGACTAGCGGGGGACGAGATACGCAGTATTTT. The chain couples TRBV29-1 to TRBJ2-3, with 12 nucleotides matching TRBD2. This CDR3 is built from 15 residues. Trimming took 3 bases from V and 5 from J; bases not matched to a gene: 6. In germline, CDR1 is SQVTM, CDR2 ANQGSEA.